A single sample gave rise to the 5 T cell receptor beta chains below, sequenced in a study of blood T cell repertoires in COVID-19. TCRdb's copy holds only in-frame clones and misses some; the assay was immunoSEQ multiplex PCR. The repertoire holds 330,000 or so clones, with about 90% as singletons. Sequencing used PBMCs or T cells enriched from blood (not recorded which). These receptors were taken from a man aged 25 to 45 who had recovered from COVID-19.

J is TRBJ2-1 and V is TRBV19; the match to TRBD2 covers 7 bases. V shed 2 bases and J 9 bases; nucleotides not matched to a gene: 1. The CDR3 extends over 12 amino acids. In germline, CDR1 is LNHDA, CDR2 SQIVND (reference sequence). The CDR3 loop reads CASSIWEGEQFF. The CDR3 nucleotides are TGTGCCAGTAGTATATGGGAGGGTGAGCAGTTCTTC.

The rearrangement joins TRBV11-2 to TRBJ2-1; the D is unclear. Trimming took 5 bases from V and 4 from J, leaving 12 bases between them. This CDR3 is built from 14 residues. In germline, CDR1 is SGHAT, CDR2 FQNNGV. DNA for the CDR3: TGTGCCAGCAGCAGATCAGGCCGATACAATGAGCAGTTCTTC. This translates into CASSRSGRYNEQFF. The variable domain in full, completed from reference TRBV11-2 and TRBJ2-1, reads EAGVAQSPRYKIIEKRQSVAFWCNPISGHATLYWYQQILGQGPKLLIQFQNNGVVDDSQLPKDRFSAERLKGVDSTLKIQPAKLEDSAVYLCASSRSGRYNEQFFGPGTRLTVL.

The chain couples TRBV2 to TRBJ2-1; tentative D call: TRBD1 (6 bases). CDR1 SNHLY and CDR2 FYNNEI come from the germline V gene. CDR3 length equals 14 residues. V was cut by 6 bases and J by 9 bases, with 18 bases left in between. CDR3 in amino acids: CASSLQGFRSEQFF. The CDR3 bases are TGTGCCAGCAGCCTACAGGGTTTCCGTAGTGAGCAGTTCTTC.

The J gene is TRBJ2-1, the V gene TRBV10-1, with D possibly TRBD2 on 5 matching bases. The CDR3 has 14 residues. Germline V gene lookup returns CDR1 WNHNN and CDR2 SYGVQD (reference sequence). The V end was cut by 5 bases, the J end by 3 bases, with 11 bases between. CDR3 region: CASSSIANYNEQFF. The DNA of the CDR3 is TGCGCCAGCAGTTCAATAGCGAACTACAATGAGCAGTTCTTC.

The chain is built from TRBV28 and TRBJ1-2; 7 bases are a match to TRBD1. The CDR3 covers 13 residues. Germline V gene lookup returns CDR1 MDHEN and CDR2 SYDVKM. The V and J ends lost 6 bases and 8 bases, in that order; junction bases with no gene match: 9. The CDR3 loop is CASRPGTVSGYTF. In DNA form, the CDR3 reads TGTGCCAGCAGGCCCGGGACAGTTTCGGGCTACACCTTC.